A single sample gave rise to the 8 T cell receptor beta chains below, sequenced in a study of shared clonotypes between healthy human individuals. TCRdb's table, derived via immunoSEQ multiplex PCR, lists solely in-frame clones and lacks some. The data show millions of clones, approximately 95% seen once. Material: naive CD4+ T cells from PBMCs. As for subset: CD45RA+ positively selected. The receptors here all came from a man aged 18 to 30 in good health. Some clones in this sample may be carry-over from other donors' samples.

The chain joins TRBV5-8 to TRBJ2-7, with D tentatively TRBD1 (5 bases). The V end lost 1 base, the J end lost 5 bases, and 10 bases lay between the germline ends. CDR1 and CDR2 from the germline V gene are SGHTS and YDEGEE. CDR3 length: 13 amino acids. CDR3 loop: CASSLIGRDEQYF. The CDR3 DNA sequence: TGTGCCAGCAGCTTGATTGGCAGGGACGAGCAGTACTTC.

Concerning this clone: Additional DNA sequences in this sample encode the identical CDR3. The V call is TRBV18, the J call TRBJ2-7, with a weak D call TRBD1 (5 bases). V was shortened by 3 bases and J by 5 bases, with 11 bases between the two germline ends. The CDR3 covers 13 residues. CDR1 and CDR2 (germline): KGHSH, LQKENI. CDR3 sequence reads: CASSPGRVHEQYF. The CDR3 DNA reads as TGTGCCAGCTCACCGGGCAGGGTCCACGAGCAGTACTTC.

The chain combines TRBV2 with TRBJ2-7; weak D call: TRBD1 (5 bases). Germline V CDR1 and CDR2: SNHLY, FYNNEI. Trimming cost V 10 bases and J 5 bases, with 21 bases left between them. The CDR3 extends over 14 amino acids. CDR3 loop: CAITTRVKRNEQYF. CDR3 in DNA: TGTGCCATAACAACCAGGGTAAAGAGAAACGAGCAGTACTTC.

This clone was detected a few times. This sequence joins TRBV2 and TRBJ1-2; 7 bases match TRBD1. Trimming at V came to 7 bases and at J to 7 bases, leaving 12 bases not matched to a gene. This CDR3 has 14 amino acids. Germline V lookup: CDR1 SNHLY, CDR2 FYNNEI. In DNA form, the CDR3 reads TGTGCCAGCACGCGGGACAGCCTTTTTGCTGGCTACACCTTC. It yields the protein CASTRDSLFAGYTF.

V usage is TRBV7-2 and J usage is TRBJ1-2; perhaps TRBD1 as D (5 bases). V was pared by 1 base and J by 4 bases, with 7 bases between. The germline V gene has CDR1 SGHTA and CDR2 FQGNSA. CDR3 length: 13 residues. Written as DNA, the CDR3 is TGTGCCAGCAGCTTAGATGGGACCTATGGCTACACCTTC. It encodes CASSLDGTYGYTF.

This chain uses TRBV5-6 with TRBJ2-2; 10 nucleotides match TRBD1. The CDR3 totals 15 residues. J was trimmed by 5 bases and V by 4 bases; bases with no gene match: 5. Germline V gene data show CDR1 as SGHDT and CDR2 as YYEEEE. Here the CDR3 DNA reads TGTGCCAGCAGCATGAGGACAGGGGGAACCGGGGAGCTGTTTTTT. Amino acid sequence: CASSMRTGGTGELFF. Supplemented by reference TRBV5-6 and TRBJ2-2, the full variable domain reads DAGVTQSPTHLIKTRGQQVTLRCSPKSGHDTVSWYQQALGQGPQFIFQYYEEEERQRGNFPDRFSGHQFPNYSSELNVNALLLGDSALYLCASSMRTGGTGELFFGEGSRLTVL.

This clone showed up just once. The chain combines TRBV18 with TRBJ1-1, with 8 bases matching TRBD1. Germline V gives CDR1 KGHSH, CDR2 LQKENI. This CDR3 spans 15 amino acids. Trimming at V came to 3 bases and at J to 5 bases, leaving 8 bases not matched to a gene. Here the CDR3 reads CASSPDQGAMTEAFF. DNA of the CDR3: TGTGCCAGCTCACCGGATCAGGGGGCTATGACTGAAGCTTTCTTT.

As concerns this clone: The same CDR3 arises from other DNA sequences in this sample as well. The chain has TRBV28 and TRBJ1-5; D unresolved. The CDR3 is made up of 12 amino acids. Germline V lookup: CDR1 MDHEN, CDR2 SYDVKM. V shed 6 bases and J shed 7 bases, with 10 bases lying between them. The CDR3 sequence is CASSLTQQPQHF. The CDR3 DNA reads TGTGCCAGCAGCCTCACACAACAGCCCCAGCATTTT.